A single T cell receptor (beta chain) is shown here with its context. Its antigen is undetermined. The CDR3 sequence is 15 residues long. CDR1 is GTSNPN, CDR2 SVGIG, per germline (reference sequence). V lost 5 bases and J lost 4, with 20 bases in between. The data derive from a study of cytomegalovirus exposure and HLA in healthy donors. Points from the study as a whole: CMV antigen specificity of three CMV-associated chains was confirmed in vitro. Cytomegalovirus status was reportedly diagnosed by the classifier with high sensitivity and specificity.

60 Vbeta and 13 Jbeta primers were used in PCR. The protocol was immunoSEQ multiplex PCR, while the TCRdb copy is restricted to in-frame clones and leaves out a portion. The sample yields about 140,000 clones, about 78% seen once. This TCR was recovered from a male donor in good health and CMV-seronegative. The material sequenced was PBMCs. This rearrangement joins TRBV30 to TRBJ1-2; tentative D call: TRBD1 (6 bases). Written as DNA, the CDR3 is TGTGCCTGGGTAAAGGACAGACGGAGAGGCTATGGCTACACCTTC. Protein sequence: CAWVKDRRRGYGYTF.